A selection of T cell receptor beta chains follows, all from one sample in a study of cytomegalovirus exposure and HLA in healthy donors. The protocol was immunoSEQ multiplex PCR, while the TCRdb copy is restricted to in-frame clones and leaves out a portion. Its table lists 150,000 to 200,000 clones. Specimen: PBMCs. The receptors stem from a boy aged 10-17 years in good health and CMV-seronegative. The CDR3 runs from the conserved cysteine through the conserved F or W. A D gene is named only where the DNA matches it firmly. The listing skips clone size in some rows; elsewhere it reads once, few, many or a size class.

d_call j_call clone_size v_call cdr3_nt cdr3_aa
. TRBJ1-1 . TRBV19 TGTGCCAGTAGAGGCGAAGGTTCTTCCAGGTTGGCGAACACTGAAGCTTTCTTT CASRGEGSSRLANTEAFF
. TRBJ1-3 . TRBV5-1 TGCGCCAGCAGCTTGTACAACAACCCGCCAGGAAACACCATATATTTT CASSLYNNPPGNTIYF
. TRBJ1-5 . TRBV7-9 TGTGCCAGCAGCTCTCCGGGTCAACCCCAGCATTTT CASSSPGQPQHF
. TRBJ1-2 . TRBV2 TGTGCCAGCAGTGACGGGGGGTCCATGACCCTTGACACCTTC CASSDGGSMTLDTF
TRBD1 TRBJ1-2 . TRBV7-9 TGTGCCAGCAGTTCCCCGGGACAGGGACGGAATGGCTACACCTTC CASSSPGQGRNGYTF
. TRBJ2-1 . TRBV9 TGTGCCAGCAGCGTAGCGCTCGGGGATTACAATGAGCAGTTCTTC CASSVALGDYNEQFF
TRBD1 TRBJ1-1 . TRBV7-2 TGTGCCAGCAGCCTTGACAGGGGGCGCGGGGTAGCTTTCTTT CASSLDRGRGVAFF
. TRBJ1-1 . TRBV5-6 TGTGCCAGCAGACAAGAGAGGACAGAATTCATGAACGCTGAAGCTTTCTTT CASRQERTEFMNAEAFF
TRBD2 TRBJ2-2 . TRBV19 TGTGCCAGTAGTATAATGCGGGGGGGCCGCACCGGGGAGCTGTTTTTT CASSIMRGGRTGELFF
. TRBJ1-1 . TRBV28 TGTGCCAGCAGTTCTCGTCTCTCTGAAGCTTTCTTT CASSSRLSEAFF
. TRBJ2-7 . TRBV29-1 TGCAGCGTTTCCCCCGAACTTAGACTTCCCTACGAGCAGTACTTC CSVSPELRLPYEQYF
TRBD2 TRBJ2-3 . TRBV27 TGTGCCAGCAAAGTAGCGGGGGCGGCAGATACGCAGTATTTT CASKVAGAADTQYF
TRBD1 TRBJ1-6 . TRBV30 TGTGCCTGGAGGCCCCCGGACAGGGGCTATTCACCCCTCCACTTT CAWRPPDRGYSPLHF
TRBD1 TRBJ1-1 . TRBV6-6 TGTGCCAGCACACCCCACCCGGACAGGGGGAACACTGAAGCTTTCTTT CASTPHPDRGNTEAFF
. TRBJ1-2 . TRBV30 TGTGCCTGGAGTGTCGGGCAGGGTGGTAACTATGGCTACACCTTC CAWSVGQGGNYGYTF
. TRBJ1-1 . TRBV6-5 TGTGCCAGCAGCCCCGACTACAGGGCTTCTGAAGCTTTCTTT CASSPDYRASEAFF
TRBD1 TRBJ1-2 . TRBV15 TGTGCCACCAGCAGTCGCAGGGGGCGCGGTCACTATGGCTACACCTTC CATSSRRGRGHYGYTF
TRBD2 TRBJ2-1 medium-sized TRBV6-4 TGTGCCAGCAGTGAAGGACTAGAAAACAATGAGCAGTTCTTC CASSEGLENNEQFF
. TRBJ1-3 . TRBV7-8 TGTGCCAGCAGTCCTGAAAGGAGGAACTCTGGAAACACCATATATTTT CASSPERRNSGNTIYF
. TRBJ2-3 . TRBV5-5 TGTGCCAGCAGCCTACAGAGTAGCACAGATACGCAGTATTTT CASSLQSSTDTQYF
. TRBJ2-1 . TRBV6-6 TGTGCCAACGGACGGGGAAGCAATGAGCAGTTCTTC CANGRGSNEQFF
TRBD1 TRBJ1-1 . TRBV6-1 TGTGCCAGCAGCACCCGGGACAGGTCGACTGAAGCTTTCTTT CASSTRDRSTEAFF
. TRBJ1-2 . TRBV15 TGTGCCACCAGCAGAGCGACAGATCCGCGGGGTGGCTACACCTTC CATSRATDPRGGYTF
. TRBJ2-7 . TRBV19 TGTGCCAGTAGTATACCCGGAGGGTCCGAGCAGTACTTC CASSIPGGSEQYF
. TRBJ1-2 . TRBV6-5 TGTGCCAGCAGTAAGGGACTCCCCAGGGACTATGGCTACACCTTC CASSKGLPRDYGYTF
. TRBJ1-1 . TRBV19 TGTGCCAGTAGTATTGGGAGTACGGAAGCTTTCTTT CASSIGSTEAFF
. TRBJ2-6 . TRBV19 TGTGCCAGTAGACTGAGTTGGAGCTCTGGGGCCAACGTCCTGACTTTC CASRLSWSSGANVLTF
. TRBJ2-7 . TRBV4-1 TGCGCCAGCAGCCAAGCGACAGTGGCACCCTACGAGCAGTACTTC CASSQATVAPYEQYF
. TRBJ2-7 . TRBV6-5 TGTGCCAGCACGGTGAGCCCACGTACTTCCGAGCAGTACTTC CASTVSPRTSEQYF
. TRBJ1-1 . TRBV2 TGTGCCAGCACCGAGGGGGGGGCGAATACTGAAGCTTTCTTT CASTEGGANTEAFF
TRBD1 TRBJ1-1 . TRBV7-2 TGTGCCAGCAGCTTAGTAGGGGGCGCAACTGAAGCTTTCTTT CASSLVGGATEAFF
. TRBJ2-6 . TRBV5-1 TGCGCCAGCAGCTGGGGCCAACCCTCTGGGGCCAACGTCCTGACTTTC CASSWGQPSGANVLTF
TRBD1 TRBJ1-5 . TRBV7-8 TGTGCCAGCAGCCCTAACCAAGCAGGGGGTAGGAATCAGCCCCAGCATTTT CASSPNQAGGRNQPQHF
. TRBJ1-1 . TRBV7-8 TGTGCCAGCAGCTTAGGGTCTGGGGGCGCGGGTGAAGCTTTCTTT CASSLGSGGAGEAFF
TRBD1 TRBJ1-2 . TRBV4-1 TGCGCCAGCAGCCTCCCGGGACAGGCGAAACCCTATGGCTACACCTTC CASSLPGQAKPYGYTF
TRBD2 TRBJ2-7 . TRBV28 TGTGCCAGCAGTTCCTCCACTGGACTAGTCTACGAGCAGTACTTC CASSSSTGLVYEQYF
. TRBJ1-4 . TRBV29-1 TGCAGCGTGCCTTTACAGGGAGGGAATGAAAAACTGTTTTTT CSVPLQGGNEKLFF
. TRBJ2-5 . TRBV4-2 TGTGCCAGCAGCCACCCGGGTGTCCTTCCCACCCAGTACTTC CASSHPGVLPTQYF
TRBD1 TRBJ2-7 . TRBV28 TGTGCCAGCAGTCCTCCCGGGACAGGGGGCTACGAGCAGTACTTC CASSPPGTGGYEQYF
. TRBJ2-7 . TRBV30 TGTGCCTGGGGGGCGGGATCCTACGAGCAGTACTTC CAWGAGSYEQYF
TRBD1 TRBJ2-7 . TRBV29-1 TGCAGCGTTACGACAGGGACCTCCTACGAGCAGTACTTC CSVTTGTSYEQYF
TRBD1 TRBJ1-1 . TRBV9 TGTGCCAGCAGCTTGGGACAGGAAGGGGGCCCTGAAGCTTTCTTT CASSLGQEGGPEAFF
. TRBJ1-1 . TRBV19 TGTGCCAGTAGTGCCTCGGGACATCAAGGCCCAGCTTTCTTT CASSASGHQGPAFF
. TRBJ2-1 . TRBV4-1 TGCGCCAGCAGTGCCGGGGAGGATGAGCAGTTCTTC CASSAGEDEQFF
. TRBJ1-4 . TRBV19 TGTGCCAGTATAGGCTCTCCGAGTCTCGGGAAACTGTTTTTT CASIGSPSLGKLFF
. TRBJ1-2 . TRBV21-1 TGTGCCAGCAGCAAAGAGGGCCCTCGGGGGGCGGCCGGCTATGGCTACACCTTC CASSKEGPRGAAGYGYTF